These 8 T cell receptor beta chains originate from one sample sequenced in a study of shared clonotypes between healthy human individuals. Assay: immunoSEQ multiplex PCR; the TCRdb copy retains only in-frame clones and omits some. The profile shows approximately 2.5 million clones, 85% to 95% of them singletons. The sequenced sample was naive CD4+ T cells sorted from blood. The subset denotes: CD45RA+ positively selected. Receptors originate from a man between 18 and 29 years old in good health.

This chain connects TRBV7-9 to TRBJ1-5; TRBD1 matches at 8 bases. The germline gives CDR1 SEHNR, CDR2 FQNEAQ (reference sequence). This CDR3 region has 17 residues. V shed 1 base and J 4 bases; nucleotides not matched to a gene: 9. This CDR3 is CASSLVDRVGPNQPQHF. The CDR3 DNA sequence: TGTGCCAGCAGCTTAGTGGACAGGGTTGGGCCTAATCAGCCCCAGCATTTT.

This sequence joins TRBV5-1 and TRBJ2-7; D may be TRBD1 or TRBD2 (5 bases each). V was cut by 5 bases and J by 2 bases, with 14 bases left in between. Germline V gives CDR1 SGHRS, CDR2 YFSETQ. The CDR3 is 14 residues long. CDR3: CASSPEGYAYEQYF. Written as DNA, the CDR3 is TGCGCCAGCAGTCCCGAGGGGTACGCCTACGAGCAGTACTTC.

The CDR3 nucleotides are TGTGCCAGCAGCCTCGGGGGGGGTAACACCGGGGAGCTGTTTTTT. Its protein is CASSLGGGNTGELFF. J is TRBJ2-2 and V is TRBV4-2; TRBD2 agrees at 8 bases. The ends lost 4 bases at V and 2 bases at J; junction bases unmatched: 3. The CDR3 extends over 15 amino acids. Germline CDR1 and CDR2: LGHNA and YNFKEQ.

This clone was observed a handful of times. This chain links TRBV11-2 with TRBJ1-5; D not certain. The germline gives CDR1 SGHAT, CDR2 FQNNGV. CDR3 length: 14 residues. Trimming removed 5 bases from V and 2 bases from J, with 10 bases in between. The CDR3 reads CASSRDEGNQPQHF. Written as DNA, the CDR3 is TGTGCCAGCAGCCGAGATGAGGGCAATCAGCCCCAGCATTTT. The full variable domain, in which reference TRBV11-2 and TRBJ1-5 provide the parts outside the CDR3, is EAGVAQSPRYKIIEKRQSVAFWCNPISGHATLYWYQQILGQGPKLLIQFQNNGVVDDSQLPKDRFSAERLKGVDSTLKIQPAKLEDSAVYLCASSRDEGNQPQHFGDGTRLSIL.

This clone was counted a few times. Distinct nucleotide sequences in the sample also encode this CDR3. The CDR3 reads CASSPTGSSYEQYF. Here the CDR3 DNA reads TGTGCCAGCTCCCCGACAGGTTCTTCCTACGAGCAGTACTTC. The chain has TRBV18 and TRBJ2-7, with D possibly TRBD1 on 6 matching bases. Germline CDR1 and CDR2: KGHSH and LQKENI. This CDR3 spans 14 amino acids. V was pared by 6 bases and J by 1 base, with 13 bases between.

DNA for the CDR3: TGTGCCAGCAGTGAAGGAAGACTCGGCGGCTACACCTTC. Its protein product is CASSEGRLGGYTF. The chain couples TRBV6-1 to TRBJ1-2, with D unresolved. The V gene's germline CDR1 is MNHNS and CDR2 SASEGT. V dropped 1 base and J dropped 8 bases, with 11 bases sitting between them. CDR3 size: 13 residues.

The genes are TRBV30 and TRBJ1-2; 9 bases match TRBD1. The ends lost 2 bases at V and 7 bases at J; junction bases unmatched: 11. This CDR3 has 15 amino acids. Germline assignment: CDR1 GTSNPN and CDR2 SVGIG (reference sequence). This CDR3 reads CAWSFRDREAGGYTF. CDR3 DNA: TGTGCCTGGAGTTTCCGGGACAGGGAGGCTGGTGGCTACACCTTC.

The V gene is TRBV6-6, the J gene TRBJ2-3; possible D gene TRBD1, 6 bases. Trimming pared 5 bases from V and 6 bases from J, leaving 9 bases between. CDR1 and CDR2 (germline): MNHNY, SVGAGI (reference sequence). This CDR3 comprises 12 residues. CDR3 protein: CASSPGVDTQYF. The CDR3 coding sequence is TGTGCCAGCAGTCCAGGGGTGGATACGCAGTATTTT.